This TCR beta chain was recorded in a study of blood T cell repertoires in COVID-19. Turning to the study itself: T cells, B-cell-depleted T cells, or PBMCs supplied cDNA or gDNA.

The germline gives CDR1 SNHLY, CDR2 FYNNEI. Unmatched junction bases numbered 14, after V lost 6 bases and J lost 2 bases. The CDR3 is 17 residues long. Participants' own reports of clinical history determined their cohort assignment. Contact with a PCR-confirmed or clinician-diagnosed COVID-19 case occurred within 2 weeks of entry. TCRdb's copy holds only in-frame clones and misses some; the assay was immunoSEQ multiplex PCR. This table has 430,000 or so clones, more than 70% appearing once. The sequencing input was PBMCs or T cells enriched from blood (not recorded which). This TCR came from a woman between 18 and 29 years old who had been exposed to COVID-19. This chain joins TRBV2 and TRBJ1-1; 8 positions agree with TRBD1. The CDR3 nucleotides are TGTGCCAGCAGCCTGTTCGACGGGGACAGGAAAAACACTGAAGCTTTCTTT. Residues: CASSLFDGDRKNTEAFF.